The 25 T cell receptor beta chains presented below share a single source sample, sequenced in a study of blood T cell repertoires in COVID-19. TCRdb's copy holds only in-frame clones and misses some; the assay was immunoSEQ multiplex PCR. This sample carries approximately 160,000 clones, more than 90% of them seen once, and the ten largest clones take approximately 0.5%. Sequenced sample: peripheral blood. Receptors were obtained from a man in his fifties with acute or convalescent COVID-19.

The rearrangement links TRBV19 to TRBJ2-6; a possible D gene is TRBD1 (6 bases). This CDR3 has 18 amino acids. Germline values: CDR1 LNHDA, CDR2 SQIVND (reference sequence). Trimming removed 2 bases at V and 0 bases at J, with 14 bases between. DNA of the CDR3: TGTGCCAGTAGTATACGGCAGGGGCCAGCCTCTGGGGCCAACGTCCTGACTTTC. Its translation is CASSIRQGPASGANVLTF.

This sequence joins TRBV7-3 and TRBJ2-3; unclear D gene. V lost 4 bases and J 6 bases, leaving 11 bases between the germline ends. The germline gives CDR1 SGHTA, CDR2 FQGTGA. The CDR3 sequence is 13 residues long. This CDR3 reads CASSSTIQDTQYF. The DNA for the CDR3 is TGTGCCAGCAGCTCCACCATCCAGGATACGCAGTATTTT.

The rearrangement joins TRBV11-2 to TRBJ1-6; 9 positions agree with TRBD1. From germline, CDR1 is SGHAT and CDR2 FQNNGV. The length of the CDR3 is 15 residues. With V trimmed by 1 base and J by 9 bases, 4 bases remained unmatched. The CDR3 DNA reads TGTGCCAGCAGCTTAGGGGACAGGGAGCTTTCACCCCTCCACTTT. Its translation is CASSLGDRELSPLHF. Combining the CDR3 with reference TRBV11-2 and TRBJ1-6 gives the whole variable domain EAGVAQSPRYKIIEKRQSVAFWCNPISGHATLYWYQQILGQGPKLLIQFQNNGVVDDSQLPKDRFSAERLKGVDSTLKIQPAKLEDSAVYLCASSLGDRELSPLHFGNGTRLTVT.

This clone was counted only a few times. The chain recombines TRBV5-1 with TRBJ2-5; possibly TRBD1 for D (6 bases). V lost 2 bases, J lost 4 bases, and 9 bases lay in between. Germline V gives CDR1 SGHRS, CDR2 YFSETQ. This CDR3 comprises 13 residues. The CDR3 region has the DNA TGCGCCAGCAGCTTACAGGGTTCAGAGACCCAGTACTTC. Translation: CASSLQGSETQYF.

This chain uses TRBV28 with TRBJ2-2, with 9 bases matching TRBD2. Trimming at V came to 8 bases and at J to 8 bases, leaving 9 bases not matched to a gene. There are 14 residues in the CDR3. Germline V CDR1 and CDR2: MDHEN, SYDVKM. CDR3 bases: TGTGCCAGCCGGCCTATAGCGGGAGCGGGGGAGCTGTTTTTT. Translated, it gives CASRPIAGAGELFF.

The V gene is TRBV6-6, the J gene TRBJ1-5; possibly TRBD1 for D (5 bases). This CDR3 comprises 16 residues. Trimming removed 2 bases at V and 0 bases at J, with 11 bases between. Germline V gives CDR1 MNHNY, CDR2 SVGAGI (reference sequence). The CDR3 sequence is CASSYGAGHSNQPQHF. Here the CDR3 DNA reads TGTGCCAGCAGTTACGGGGCAGGGCATAGCAATCAGCCCCAGCATTTT.

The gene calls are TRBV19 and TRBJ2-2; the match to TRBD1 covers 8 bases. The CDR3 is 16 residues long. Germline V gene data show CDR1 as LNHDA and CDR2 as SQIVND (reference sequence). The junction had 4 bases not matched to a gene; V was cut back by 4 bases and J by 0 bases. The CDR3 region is CASSSLTGANTGELFF. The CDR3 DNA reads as TGTGCCAGTAGTAGCTTGACAGGGGCGAACACCGGGGAGCTGTTTTTT.

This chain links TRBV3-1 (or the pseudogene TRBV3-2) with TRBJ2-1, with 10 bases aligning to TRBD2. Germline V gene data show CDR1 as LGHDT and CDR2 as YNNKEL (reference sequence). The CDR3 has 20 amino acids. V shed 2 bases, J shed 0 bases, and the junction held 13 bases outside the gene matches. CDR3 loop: CASSQQTWGTSESSYNEQFF. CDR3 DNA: TGTGCCAGCAGCCAACAAACTTGGGGGACTAGCGAAAGCTCCTACAATGAGCAGTTCTTC.

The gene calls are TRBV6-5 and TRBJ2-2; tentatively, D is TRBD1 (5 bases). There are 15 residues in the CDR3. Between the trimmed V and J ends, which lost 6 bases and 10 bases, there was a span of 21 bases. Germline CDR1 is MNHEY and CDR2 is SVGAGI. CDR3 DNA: TGTGCCAGCAGGGCCGGTGGGGCAGGCGTCGAGGAGCTGTTTTTT. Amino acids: CASRAGGAGVEELFF.

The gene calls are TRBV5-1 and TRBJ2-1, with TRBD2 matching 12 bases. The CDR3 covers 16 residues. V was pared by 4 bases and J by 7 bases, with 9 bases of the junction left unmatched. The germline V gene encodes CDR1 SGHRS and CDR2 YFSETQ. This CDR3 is CASSPGASGRENEQFF. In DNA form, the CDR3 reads TGCGCCAGCAGCCCTGGGGCTAGCGGGAGGGAGAATGAGCAGTTCTTC.

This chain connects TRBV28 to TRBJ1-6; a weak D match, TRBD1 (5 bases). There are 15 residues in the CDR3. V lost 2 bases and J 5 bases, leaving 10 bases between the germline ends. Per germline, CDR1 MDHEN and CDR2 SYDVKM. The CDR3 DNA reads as TGTGCCAGCAGTTTAGGGCAGGGCGATAATTCACCCCTCCACTTT. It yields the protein CASSLGQGDNSPLHF.

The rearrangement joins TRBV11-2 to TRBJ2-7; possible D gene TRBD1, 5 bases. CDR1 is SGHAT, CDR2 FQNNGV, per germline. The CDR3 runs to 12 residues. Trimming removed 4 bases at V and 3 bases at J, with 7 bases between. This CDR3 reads CASSSTGYEQYF. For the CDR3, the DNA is TGTGCCAGCAGCTCCACAGGCTACGAGCAGTACTTC.

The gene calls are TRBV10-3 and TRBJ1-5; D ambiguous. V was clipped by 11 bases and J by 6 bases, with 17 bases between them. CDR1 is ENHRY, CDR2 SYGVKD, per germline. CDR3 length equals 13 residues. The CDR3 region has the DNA TGTGCCGCTCAGGAGGACGCGGGTCAGCCCCAGCATTTT. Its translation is CAAQEDAGQPQHF.

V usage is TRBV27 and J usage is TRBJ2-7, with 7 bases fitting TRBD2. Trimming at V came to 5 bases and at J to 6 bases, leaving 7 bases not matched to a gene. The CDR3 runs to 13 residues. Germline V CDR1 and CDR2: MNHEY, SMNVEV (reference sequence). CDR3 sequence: CASSPSWGGEQYV. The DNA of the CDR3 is TGTGCCAGCAGTCCCTCGTGGGGGGGCGAGCAGTACGTC.

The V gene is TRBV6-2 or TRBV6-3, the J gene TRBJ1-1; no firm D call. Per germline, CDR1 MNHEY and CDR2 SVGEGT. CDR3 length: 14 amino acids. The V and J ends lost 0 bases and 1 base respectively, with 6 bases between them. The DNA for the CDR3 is TGTGCCAGCAGTTACTCGGGCACGAACACTGAAGCTTTCTTT. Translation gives CASSYSGTNTEAFF.

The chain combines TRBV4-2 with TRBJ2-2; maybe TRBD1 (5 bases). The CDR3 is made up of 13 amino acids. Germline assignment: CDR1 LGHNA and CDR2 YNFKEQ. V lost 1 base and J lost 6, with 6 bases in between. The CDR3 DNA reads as TGTGCCAGCAGCCAAGCACAGGCCGGGGAGCTGTTTTTT. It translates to CASSQAQAGELFF.

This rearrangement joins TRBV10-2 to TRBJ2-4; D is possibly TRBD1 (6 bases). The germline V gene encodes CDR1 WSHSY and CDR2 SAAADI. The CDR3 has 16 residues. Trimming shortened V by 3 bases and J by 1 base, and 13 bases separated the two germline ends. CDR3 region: CASSDPGVVAKNIQYF. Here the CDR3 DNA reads TGCGCCAGCAGTGACCCAGGGGTAGTGGCCAAAAACATTCAGTACTTC.

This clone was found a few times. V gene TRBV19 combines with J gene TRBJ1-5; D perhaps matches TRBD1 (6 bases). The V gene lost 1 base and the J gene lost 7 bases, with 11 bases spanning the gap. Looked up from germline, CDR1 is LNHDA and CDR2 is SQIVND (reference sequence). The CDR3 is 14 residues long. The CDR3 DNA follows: TGTGCCAGTAGTATAGTGGCAGGGGCCCAGCCCCAGCATTTT. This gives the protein CASSIVAGAQPQHF.

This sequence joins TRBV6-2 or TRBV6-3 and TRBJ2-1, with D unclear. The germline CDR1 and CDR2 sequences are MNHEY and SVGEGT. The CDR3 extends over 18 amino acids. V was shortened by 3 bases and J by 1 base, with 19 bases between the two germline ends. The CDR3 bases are TGTGCCAGCAGTTATTCCAATACCCCAATAGTTTCCTACAATGAGCAGTTCTTC. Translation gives CASSYSNTPIVSYNEQFF.

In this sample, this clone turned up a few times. In DNA form, the CDR3 reads TGTGCCAGCCGGACTAGCTACCCGTACGAGCAGTACTTC. Residues: CASRTSYPYEQYF. The V gene is TRBV27, the J gene TRBJ2-7; 8 bases map to TRBD2. CDR1 and CDR2 (germline): MNHEY, SMNVEV (reference sequence). V lost 8 bases and J lost 4; bases outside the gene matches: 7. The CDR3 is 13 amino acids.

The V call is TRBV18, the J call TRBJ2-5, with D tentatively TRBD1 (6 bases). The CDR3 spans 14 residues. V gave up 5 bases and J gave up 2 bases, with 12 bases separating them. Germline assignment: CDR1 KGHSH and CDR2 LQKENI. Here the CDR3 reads CASSTGTTQETQYF. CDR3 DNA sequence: TGTGCCAGCTCAACAGGGACAACTCAAGAGACCCAGTACTTC.

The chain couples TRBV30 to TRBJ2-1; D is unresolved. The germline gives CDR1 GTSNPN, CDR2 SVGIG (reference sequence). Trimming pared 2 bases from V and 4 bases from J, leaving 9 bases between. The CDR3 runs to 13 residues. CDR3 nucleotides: TGTGCCTGGAGTCCCACCCGGTACAATGAGCAGTTCTTC. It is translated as CAWSPTRYNEQFF.

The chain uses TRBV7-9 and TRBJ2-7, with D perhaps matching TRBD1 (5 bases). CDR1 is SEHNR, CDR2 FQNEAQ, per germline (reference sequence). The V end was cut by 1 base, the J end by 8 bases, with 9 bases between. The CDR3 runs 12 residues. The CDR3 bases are TGTGCCAGCAGCTTAGGTGCAGGGAAGCAGTACGTC. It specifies CASSLGAGKQYV.

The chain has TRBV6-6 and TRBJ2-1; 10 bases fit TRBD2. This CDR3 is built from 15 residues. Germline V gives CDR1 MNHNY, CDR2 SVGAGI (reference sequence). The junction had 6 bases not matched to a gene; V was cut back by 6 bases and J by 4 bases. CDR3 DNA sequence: TGTGCCAGCAGACCCAGCGGGGGGGCGTACAATGAGCAGTTCTTC. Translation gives CASRPSGGAYNEQFF.

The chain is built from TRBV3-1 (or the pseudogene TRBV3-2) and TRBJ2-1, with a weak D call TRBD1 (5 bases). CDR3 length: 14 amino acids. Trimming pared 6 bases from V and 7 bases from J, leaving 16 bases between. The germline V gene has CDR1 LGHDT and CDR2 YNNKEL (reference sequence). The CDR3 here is CASSLTQGWNEQFF. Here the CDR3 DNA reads TGTGCCAGCAGTCTAACCCAGGGTTGGAATGAGCAGTTCTTC.